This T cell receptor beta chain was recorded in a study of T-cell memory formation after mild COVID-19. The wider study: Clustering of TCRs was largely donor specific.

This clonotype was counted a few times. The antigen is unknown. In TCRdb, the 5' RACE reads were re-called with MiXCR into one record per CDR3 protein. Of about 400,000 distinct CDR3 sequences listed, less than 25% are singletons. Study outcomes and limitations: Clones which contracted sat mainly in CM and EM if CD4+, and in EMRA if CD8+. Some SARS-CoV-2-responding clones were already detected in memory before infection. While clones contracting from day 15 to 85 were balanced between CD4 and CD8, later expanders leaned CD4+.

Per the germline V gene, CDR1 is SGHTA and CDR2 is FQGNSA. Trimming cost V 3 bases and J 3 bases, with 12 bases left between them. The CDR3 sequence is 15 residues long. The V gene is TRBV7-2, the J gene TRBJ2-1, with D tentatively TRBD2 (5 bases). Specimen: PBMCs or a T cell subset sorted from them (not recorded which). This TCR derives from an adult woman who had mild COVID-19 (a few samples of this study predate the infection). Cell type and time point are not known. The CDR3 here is CASSLSSGVYNEQFF. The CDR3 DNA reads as TGTGCCAGCAGCTTGTCCAGCGGTGTCTACAATGAGCAGTTCTTC.